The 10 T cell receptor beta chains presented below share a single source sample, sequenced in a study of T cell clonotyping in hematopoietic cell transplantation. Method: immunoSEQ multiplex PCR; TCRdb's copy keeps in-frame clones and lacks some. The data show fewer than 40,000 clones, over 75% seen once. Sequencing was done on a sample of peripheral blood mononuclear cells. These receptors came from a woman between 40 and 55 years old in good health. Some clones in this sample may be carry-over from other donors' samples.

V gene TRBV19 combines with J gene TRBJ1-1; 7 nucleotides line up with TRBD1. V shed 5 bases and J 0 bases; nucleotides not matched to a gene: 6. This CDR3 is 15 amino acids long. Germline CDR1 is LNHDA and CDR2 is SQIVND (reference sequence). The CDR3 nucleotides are TGTGCCAGTAGTCCTACCGGGACAGTGAACACTGAAGCTTTCTTT. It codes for CASSPTGTVNTEAFF.

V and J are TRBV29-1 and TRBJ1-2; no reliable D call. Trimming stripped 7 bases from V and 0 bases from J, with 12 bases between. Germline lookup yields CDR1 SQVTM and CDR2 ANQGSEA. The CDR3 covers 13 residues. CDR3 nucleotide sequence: TGCAGCGCATGGACGGGAGCTAACTATGGCTACACCTTC. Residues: CSAWTGANYGYTF.

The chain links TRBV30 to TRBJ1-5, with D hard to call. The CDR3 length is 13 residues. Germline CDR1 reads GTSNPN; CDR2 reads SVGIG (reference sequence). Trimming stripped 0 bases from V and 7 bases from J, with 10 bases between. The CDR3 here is CAWSVSVSQPQHF. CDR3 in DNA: TGTGCCTGGAGTGTATCTGTGTCCCAGCCCCAGCATTTT.

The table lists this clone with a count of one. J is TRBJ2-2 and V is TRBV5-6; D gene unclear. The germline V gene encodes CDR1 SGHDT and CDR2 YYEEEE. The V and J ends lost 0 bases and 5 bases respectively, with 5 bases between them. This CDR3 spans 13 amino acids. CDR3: CASSLDRTGELFF. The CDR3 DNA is TGTGCCAGCAGCTTGGACCGAACCGGGGAGCTGTTTTTT. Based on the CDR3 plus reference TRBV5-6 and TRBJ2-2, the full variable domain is DAGVTQSPTHLIKTRGQQVTLRCSPKSGHDTVSWYQQALGQGPQFIFQYYEEEERQRGNFPDRFSGHQFPNYSSELNVNALLLGDSALYLCASSLDRTGELFFGEGSRLTVL.

CDR3 loop: CASRDRATNYGYTF. CDR3 in DNA: TGTGCCAGTAGGGACAGAGCAACTAACTATGGCTACACCTTC. The chain uses TRBV19 and TRBJ1-2; possibly TRBD1 for D (6 bases). CDR3 size: 14 residues. Between the trimmed V and J ends, which lost 6 bases and 0 bases, there was a span of 11 bases. Germline V gene lookup returns CDR1 LNHDA and CDR2 SQIVND (reference sequence).

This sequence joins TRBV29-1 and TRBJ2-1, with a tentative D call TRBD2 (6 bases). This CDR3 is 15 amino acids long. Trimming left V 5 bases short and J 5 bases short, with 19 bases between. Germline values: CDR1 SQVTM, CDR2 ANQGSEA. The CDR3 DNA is TGCAGCGTTTTAAGGGTGGCTAGCGCCAACAATGAGCAGTTCTTC. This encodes CSVLRVASANNEQFF.

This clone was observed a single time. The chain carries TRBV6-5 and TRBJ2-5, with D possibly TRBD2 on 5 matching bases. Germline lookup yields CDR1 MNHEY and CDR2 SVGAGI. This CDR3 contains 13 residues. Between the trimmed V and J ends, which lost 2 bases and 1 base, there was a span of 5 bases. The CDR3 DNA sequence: TGTGCCAGCAGTTACGCGGGCCAAGAGACCCAGTACTTC. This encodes CASSYAGQETQYF.

The CDR3 spells CASSLPSGTGDELRGYTF. The CDR3 DNA follows: TGTGCCAGCAGCTTACCCTCCGGGACAGGAGATGAGTTGCGGGGCTACACCTTC. The rearrangement uses TRBV7-9 and TRBJ1-2, with TRBD1 matching 8 bases. Germline V CDR1 and CDR2: SEHNR, FQNEAQ (reference sequence). After removal of 2 bases from V and 8 bases from J, the junction contained 19 bases not matched to a gene. The CDR3 covers 18 residues.

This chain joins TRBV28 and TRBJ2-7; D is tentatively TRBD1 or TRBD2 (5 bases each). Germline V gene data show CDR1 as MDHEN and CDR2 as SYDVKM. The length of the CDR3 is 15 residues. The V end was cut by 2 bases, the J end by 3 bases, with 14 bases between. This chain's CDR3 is CASSLVQGPIYEQYF. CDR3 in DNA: TGTGCCAGCAGTTTAGTTCAGGGACCGATCTACGAGCAGTACTTC.

Here the CDR3 DNA reads TGTGCCAGCAGTCCCTTAATCGATGGCTACACCTTC. Its protein product is CASSPLIDGYTF. The chain carries TRBV28 and TRBJ1-2, with D unclear. With 5 bases removed from V and 6 bases from J, the gap between germline ends came to 10 bases. CDR3 length equals 12 residues. Germline V gene sequence: CDR1 MDHEN, CDR2 SYDVKM.